This T cell receptor (beta chain) originates from a study of T cell repertoires in cytomegalovirus infection. About the research overall: Newly reported HLA-C-restricted and thoroughly characterized HLA-B-restricted CMV epitopes were employed. Matching HLA type, along with CMV infection, was indicated by public TCR beta signatures.

Each CDR3 protein gets one entry after TCRdb re-called the reads with MiXCR. The data show roughly 280,000 distinct CDR3 sequences, with roughly 21% seen just once and about 21% held by the top ten. Study outcomes and limitations: CMV carriers with the relevant HLA were identified by cumulative public TCR beta family frequency. Within the response measured ex vivo, HLA-C-restricted CMV-specific TCR beta clonotypes were dominant.

The CDR3 is 14 amino acids. The V end lost 2 bases, the J end lost 7 bases, and 12 bases lay between the germline ends. Germline values: CDR1 MNHEY, CDR2 SMNVEV (reference sequence). This clonotype was seen a handful of times. Its cognate antigen is unknown. The sequenced sample was cultured PBMCs, obtained from culture after CMV antigen stimulation. The rearrangement uses TRBV27 and TRBJ1-5; D possibly corresponds to TRBD1 (5 bases). The sequence derives from a human donor in good health (CMV status not recorded). Some clones in this sample may be carry-over from other donors' samples. The CDR3, as DNA: TGTGCCAGCAGTTTACAGGTTCAGGGACAGCCCCAGCATTTT. This translates into CASSLQVQGQPQHF.